The clone carrying this T cell receptor (beta chain) was detected a few times. Its antigen is undetermined. The data were obtained in a study of beta chain features in type 1 diabetes. Study in general: The patients were much like the healthy donors in age, gender and cell yields. Study-level points and caveats: Comparison showed that naive, central memory and Treg TCRB repertoires appeared more similar among patients than among healthy donors. More deletions and fewer insertions at VDJ junctions were seen in type 1 diabetes patients. All four CD4+ subsets of Type 1 diabetes patients contained TCRB CDR3s that were moderately but significantly shorter.

Isolation of CD4+ naive, central memory, regulatory and stem cell-like memory cells was achieved by sorting via CD45RO/CCR7/CD25/CD127/CD95/CD27. Expressed TCRB transcripts were sequenced after all isolated RNA was converted to cDNA. Clones were read by immunoSEQ multiplex PCR, and TCRdb kept only the in-frame ones, dropping some. The data show more than 95,000 clones, 28% seen once. V was cut by 1 base and J by 0 bases, with 10 bases left in between. The CDR3 has 16 amino acids. Per the germline V gene, CDR1 is SGHNT and CDR2 is YENEEA. What was sequenced was central memory CD4+ T cells from blood. V is TRBV11-3 and J is TRBJ2-1, with TRBD1 as a possible D gene (5 bases). This receptor was identified in a woman between 18 and 29 years old with type 1 diabetes. The CDR3 region is CASSLGGGSSYNEQFF. DNA of the CDR3: TGTGCCAGCAGCTTAGGGGGCGGAAGCTCCTACAATGAGCAGTTCTTC.